The present TCR beta chain was sequenced within a study of blood T cell repertoires in COVID-19. Repertoires were generated with immunoSEQ multiplex PCR, while TCRdb's copy carries only in-frame clones and drops some. The sample records 120,000 to 150,000 clones, around 88% being singletons. The length of the CDR3 is 14 residues. Trimming at V came to 8 bases and at J to 0 bases, leaving 6 bases not matched to a gene. CDR1 is SGDLS and CDR2 is YYNGEE in the germline V gene. The chain is built from TRBV9 and TRBJ2-3; 7 bases are shared with TRBD1. The sequence derives from a human donor in a cohort sampled during active COVID-19. Sequences were obtained from peripheral blood. The CDR3 protein is CASQPGQSTDTQYF. The DNA for the CDR3 is TGTGCCAGTCAACCGGGACAGAGCACAGATACGCAGTATTTT. The full variable domain, rest sourced from reference TRBV9 and TRBJ2-3, is DSGVTQTPKHLITATGQRVTLRCSPRSGDLSVYWYQQSLDQGLQFLIQYYNGEERAKGNILERFSAQQFPDLHSELNLSSLELGDSALYFCASQPGQSTDTQYFGPGTRLTVL.